This T cell receptor (beta chain) originates from a study of cytomegalovirus exposure and HLA in healthy donors. Whole-study results and caveats: Roughly even sequencing depth across donors was the assumption behind the presence/absence analyses. A missense DCLRE1C variant was associated with V- and J-gene trimming of TCR beta chains in a later analysis, and an independent cohort replicated the association. CMV serostatus stood as the only immune exposure information on hand.

PCR used 60 Vbeta primers and 13 Jbeta primers. Method: immunoSEQ multiplex PCR; TCRdb's copy keeps in-frame clones and lacks some. The data contain around 150,000 clones, about 86% of them singletons. Notes on this clone: Its target is unknown.

This CDR3 spans 13 amino acids. After removal of 6 bases from V and 2 bases from J, the junction contained 4 bases not matched to a gene. CDR1 is MNHEY and CDR2 is SVGAGI in the germline V gene. V is TRBV6-5 and J is TRBJ2-7; TRBD2 agrees at 7 bases. The source is a woman in her twenties or thirties in good health and CMV-seronegative. Sample: PBMCs. In DNA form, the CDR3 reads TGTGCCAGCAGACCAAGCGGGGCCTACGAGCAGTACTTC. The encoded protein is CASRPSGAYEQYF.